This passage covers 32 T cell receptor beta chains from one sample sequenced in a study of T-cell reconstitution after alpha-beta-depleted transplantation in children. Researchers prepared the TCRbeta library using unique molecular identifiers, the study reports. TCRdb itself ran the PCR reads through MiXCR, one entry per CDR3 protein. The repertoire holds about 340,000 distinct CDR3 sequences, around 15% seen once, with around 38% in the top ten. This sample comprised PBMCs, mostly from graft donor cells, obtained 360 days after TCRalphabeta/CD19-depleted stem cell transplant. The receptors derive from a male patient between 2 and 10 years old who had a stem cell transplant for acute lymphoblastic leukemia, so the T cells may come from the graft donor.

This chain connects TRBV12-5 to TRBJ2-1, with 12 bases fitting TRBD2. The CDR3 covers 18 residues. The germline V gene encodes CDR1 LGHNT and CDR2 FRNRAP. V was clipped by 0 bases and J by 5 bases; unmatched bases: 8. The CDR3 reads CASGLVRWTSGTHNEQFF. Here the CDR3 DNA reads TGTGCTAGTGGTTTGGTGCGTTGGACTAGCGGGACGCACAATGAGCAGTTCTTC.

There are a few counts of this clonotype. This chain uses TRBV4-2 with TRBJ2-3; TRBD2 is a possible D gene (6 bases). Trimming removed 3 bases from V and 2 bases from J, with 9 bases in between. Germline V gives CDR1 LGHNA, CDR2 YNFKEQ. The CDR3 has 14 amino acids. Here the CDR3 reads CASSQGGPTDTQYF. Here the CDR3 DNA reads TGTGCCAGCAGCCAGGGGGGTCCCACAGATACGCAGTATTTT.

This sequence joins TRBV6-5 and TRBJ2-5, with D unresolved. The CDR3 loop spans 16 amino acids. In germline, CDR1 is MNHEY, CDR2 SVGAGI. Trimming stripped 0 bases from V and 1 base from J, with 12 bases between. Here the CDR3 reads CASSYSGSAIQETQYF. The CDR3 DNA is TGTGCCAGCAGTTACTCGGGGTCAGCCATCCAAGAGACCCAGTACTTC.

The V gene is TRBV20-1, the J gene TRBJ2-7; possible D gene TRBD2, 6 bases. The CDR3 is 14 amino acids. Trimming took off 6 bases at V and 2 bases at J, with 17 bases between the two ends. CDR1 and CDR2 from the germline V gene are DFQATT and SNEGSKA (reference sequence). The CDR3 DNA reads TGCAGTGCGCCCGGGGGACTGACAACCTACGAGCAGTACTTC. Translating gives CSAPGGLTTYEQYF.

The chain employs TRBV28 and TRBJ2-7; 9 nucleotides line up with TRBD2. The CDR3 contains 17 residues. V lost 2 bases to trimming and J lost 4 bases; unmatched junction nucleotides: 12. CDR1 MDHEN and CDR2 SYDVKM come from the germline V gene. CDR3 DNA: TGTGCCAGCAGTTTAGGCCCTTCTAGCGGGGACCCGTACGAGCAGTACTTC. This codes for CASSLGPSSGDPYEQYF.

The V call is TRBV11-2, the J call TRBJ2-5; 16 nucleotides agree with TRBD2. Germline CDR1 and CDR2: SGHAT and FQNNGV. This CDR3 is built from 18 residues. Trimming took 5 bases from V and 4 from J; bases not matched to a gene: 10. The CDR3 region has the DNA TGTGCCAGCAGCCCACGGGGACTAGCGGGAGGGCCGGGAGAGACCCAGTACTTC. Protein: CASSPRGLAGGPGETQYF.

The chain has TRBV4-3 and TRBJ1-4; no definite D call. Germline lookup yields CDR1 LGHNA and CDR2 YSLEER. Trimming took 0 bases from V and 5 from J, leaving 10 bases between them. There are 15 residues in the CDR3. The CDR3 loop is CASSQEGRPNEKLFF. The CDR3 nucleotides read TGCGCCAGCAGCCAAGAAGGGAGGCCCAATGAAAAACTGTTTTTT.

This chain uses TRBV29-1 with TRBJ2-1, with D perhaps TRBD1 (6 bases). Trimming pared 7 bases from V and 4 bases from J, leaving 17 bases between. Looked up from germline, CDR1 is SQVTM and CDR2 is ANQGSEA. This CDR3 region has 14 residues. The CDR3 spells CSAPRTDLYNEQFF. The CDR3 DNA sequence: TGCAGCGCTCCCCGGACAGATTTATACAATGAGCAGTTCTTC.

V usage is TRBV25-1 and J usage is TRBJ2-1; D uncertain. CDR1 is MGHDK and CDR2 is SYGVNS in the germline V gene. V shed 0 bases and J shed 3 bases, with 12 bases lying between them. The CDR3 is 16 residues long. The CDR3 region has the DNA TGTGCCAGCAGTGAATATTTCGAGTCCCTCTACAATGAGCAGTTCTTC. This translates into CASSEYFESLYNEQFF. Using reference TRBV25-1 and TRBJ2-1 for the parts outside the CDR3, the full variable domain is EADIYQTPRYLVIGTGKKITLECSQTMGHDKMYWYQQDPGMELHLIHYSYGVNSTEKGDLSSESTVSRIRTEHFPLTLESARPSHTSQYLCASSEYFESLYNEQFFGPGTRLTVL.

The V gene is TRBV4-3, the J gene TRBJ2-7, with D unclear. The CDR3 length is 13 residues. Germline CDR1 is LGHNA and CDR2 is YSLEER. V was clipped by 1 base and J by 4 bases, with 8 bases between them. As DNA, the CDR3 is TGCGCCAGCAGCCAAGGTCTCCGTTACGAGCAGTACTTC. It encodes CASSQGLRYEQYF.

The CDR3 DNA reads TGTGCCAGCAGCGATAGCGACGAGCAGTACTTC. This translates into CASSDSDEQYF. This sequence joins TRBV11-2 and TRBJ2-7, with a tentative D call TRBD2 (5 bases). The ends were cut back, 5 bases at V and 5 bases at J, with 7 bases in the middle. CDR1 is SGHAT and CDR2 is FQNNGV in the germline V gene. The CDR3 has 11 amino acids.

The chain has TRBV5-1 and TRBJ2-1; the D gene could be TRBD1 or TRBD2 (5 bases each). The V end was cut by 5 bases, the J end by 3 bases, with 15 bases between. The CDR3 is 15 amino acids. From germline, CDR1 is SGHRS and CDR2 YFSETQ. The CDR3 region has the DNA TGCGCCAGCAGGGCATCCGGGACGGACTACAATGAGCAGTTCTTC. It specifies CASRASGTDYNEQFF.

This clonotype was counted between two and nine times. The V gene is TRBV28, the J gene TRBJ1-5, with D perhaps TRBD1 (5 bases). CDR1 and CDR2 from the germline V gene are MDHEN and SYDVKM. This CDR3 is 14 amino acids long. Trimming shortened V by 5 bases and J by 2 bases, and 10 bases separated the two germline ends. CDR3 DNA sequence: TGTGCCAGCAGTAGGGGACTAGGCAATCAGCCCCAGCATTTT. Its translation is CASSRGLGNQPQHF.

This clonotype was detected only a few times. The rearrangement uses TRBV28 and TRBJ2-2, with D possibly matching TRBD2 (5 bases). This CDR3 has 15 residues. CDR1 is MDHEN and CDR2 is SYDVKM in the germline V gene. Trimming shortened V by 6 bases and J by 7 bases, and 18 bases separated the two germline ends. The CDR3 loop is CASSSLRAADGELFF. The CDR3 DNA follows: TGTGCCAGCAGCTCGCTCCGAGCGGCGGACGGGGAGCTGTTTTTT. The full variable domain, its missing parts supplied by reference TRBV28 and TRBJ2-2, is DVKVTQSSRYLVKRTGEKVFLECVQDMDHENMFWYRQDPGLGLRLIYFSYDVKMKEKGDIPEGYSVSREKKERFSLILESASTNQTSMYLCASSSLRAADGELFFGEGSRLTVL.

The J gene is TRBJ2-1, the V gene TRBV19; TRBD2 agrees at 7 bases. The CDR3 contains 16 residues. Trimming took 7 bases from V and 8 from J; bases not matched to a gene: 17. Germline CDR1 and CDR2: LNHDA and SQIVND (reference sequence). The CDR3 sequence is CASTFDSWAGVYEQFF. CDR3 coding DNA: TGTGCCAGTACATTTGACTCTTGGGCGGGAGTATATGAGCAGTTCTTC.

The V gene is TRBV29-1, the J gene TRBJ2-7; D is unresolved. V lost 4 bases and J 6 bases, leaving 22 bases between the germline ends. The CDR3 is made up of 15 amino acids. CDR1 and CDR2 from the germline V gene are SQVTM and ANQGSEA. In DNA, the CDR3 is TGCAGCGTTGTGGTCGCCAACGCAGCCCCCGCCGAGCAGTACTTC. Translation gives CSVVVANAAPAEQYF.

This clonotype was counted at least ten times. CDR3 sequence reads: CASSSPDSSGANVLTF. The CDR3 region has the DNA TGTGCCAGCAGTTCTCCCGACAGCTCTGGGGCCAACGTCCTGACTTTC. The chain joins TRBV12-3 or TRBV12-4 to TRBJ2-6, with D possibly TRBD1 on 5 matching bases. Trimming shortened V by 4 bases and J by 0 bases, and 10 bases separated the two germline ends. This CDR3 comprises 16 residues.

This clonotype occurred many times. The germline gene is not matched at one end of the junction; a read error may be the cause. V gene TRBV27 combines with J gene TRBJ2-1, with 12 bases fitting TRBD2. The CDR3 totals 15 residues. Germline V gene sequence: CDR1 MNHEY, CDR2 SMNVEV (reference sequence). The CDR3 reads CASSDGTSGYNEQFF. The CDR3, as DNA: TGCGCCAGCAGTGATGGGACTAGCGGGTACAATGAGCAGTTCTTC.

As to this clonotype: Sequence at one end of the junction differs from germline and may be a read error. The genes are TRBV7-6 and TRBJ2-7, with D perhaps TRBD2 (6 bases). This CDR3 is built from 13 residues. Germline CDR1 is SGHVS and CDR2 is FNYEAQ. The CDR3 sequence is CASSFRGGGEQHF. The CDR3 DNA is TGTGCCAGCAGCTTTCGGGGAGGAGGAGAGCAGCACTTC. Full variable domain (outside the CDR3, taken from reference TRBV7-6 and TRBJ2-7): GAGVSQSPRYKVTKRGQDVALRCDPISGHVSLYWYRQALGQGPEFLTYFNYEAQQDKSGLPNDRFSAERPEGSISTLTIQRTEQRDSAMYRCASSFRGGGEQHFGPGTRLTVT.

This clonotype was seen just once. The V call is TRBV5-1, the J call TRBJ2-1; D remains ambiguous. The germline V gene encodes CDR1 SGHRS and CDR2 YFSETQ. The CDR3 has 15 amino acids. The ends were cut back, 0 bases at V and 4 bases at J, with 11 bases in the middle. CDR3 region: CASSLVALGYNEQFF. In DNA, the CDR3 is TGCGCCAGCAGCTTGGTAGCCTTGGGTTACAATGAGCAGTTCTTC.

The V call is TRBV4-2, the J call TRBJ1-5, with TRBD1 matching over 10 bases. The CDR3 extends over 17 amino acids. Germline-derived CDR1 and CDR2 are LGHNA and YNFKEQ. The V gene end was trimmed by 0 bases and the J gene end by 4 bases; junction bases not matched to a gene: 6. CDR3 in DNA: TGTGCCAGCAGCCAAGACCCTGACAGGGGGCGAAATCAGCCCCAGCATTTT. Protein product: CASSQDPDRGRNQPQHF.

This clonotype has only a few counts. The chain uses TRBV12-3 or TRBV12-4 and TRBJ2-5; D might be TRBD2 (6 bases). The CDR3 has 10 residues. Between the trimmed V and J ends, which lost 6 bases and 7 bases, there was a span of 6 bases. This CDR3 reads CASSGGTQYF. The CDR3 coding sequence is TGTGCCAGCAGCGGGGGGACCCAGTACTTC.

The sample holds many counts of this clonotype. As DNA, the CDR3 is TGTGCTAGTGGTCCCCTGGATACGCAGTATTTT. This codes for CASGPLDTQYF. The chain couples TRBV12-5 to TRBJ2-3; D is unresolved. The germline V gene encodes CDR1 LGHNT and CDR2 FRNRAP. V was trimmed by 5 bases and J by 6 bases, leaving 6 bases between them. The length of the CDR3 is 11 residues.

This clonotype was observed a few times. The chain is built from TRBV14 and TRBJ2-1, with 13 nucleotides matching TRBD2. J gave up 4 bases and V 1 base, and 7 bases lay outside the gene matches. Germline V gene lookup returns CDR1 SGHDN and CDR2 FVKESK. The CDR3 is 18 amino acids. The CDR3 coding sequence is TGTGCCAGCAGCCAAGGACGACTAGCGGGAGGTGTATACAATGAGCAGTTCTTC. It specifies CASSQGRLAGGVYNEQFF.

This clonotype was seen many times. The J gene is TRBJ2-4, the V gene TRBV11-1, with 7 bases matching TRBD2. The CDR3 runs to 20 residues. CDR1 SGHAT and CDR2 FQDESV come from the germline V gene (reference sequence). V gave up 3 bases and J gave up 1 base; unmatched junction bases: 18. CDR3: CASSFSLAWRELAAKNIQYF. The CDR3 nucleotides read TGTGCCAGCAGCTTTTCCCTGGCTTGGCGGGAACTAGCGGCCAAAAACATTCAGTACTTC.

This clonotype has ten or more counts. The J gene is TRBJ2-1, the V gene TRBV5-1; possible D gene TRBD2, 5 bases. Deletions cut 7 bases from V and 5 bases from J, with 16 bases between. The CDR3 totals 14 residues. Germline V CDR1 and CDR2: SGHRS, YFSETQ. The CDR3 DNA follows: TGCGCCAGCGGGAGTTGGGCGGAGAACAATGAGCAGTTCTTC. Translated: CASGSWAENNEQFF.

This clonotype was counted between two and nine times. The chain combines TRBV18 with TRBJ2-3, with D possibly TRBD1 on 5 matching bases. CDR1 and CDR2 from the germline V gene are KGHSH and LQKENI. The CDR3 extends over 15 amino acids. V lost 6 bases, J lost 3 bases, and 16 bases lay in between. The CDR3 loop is CASSSTGAETDTQYF. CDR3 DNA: TGTGCCAGCTCGTCTACAGGAGCTGAAACAGATACGCAGTATTTT.

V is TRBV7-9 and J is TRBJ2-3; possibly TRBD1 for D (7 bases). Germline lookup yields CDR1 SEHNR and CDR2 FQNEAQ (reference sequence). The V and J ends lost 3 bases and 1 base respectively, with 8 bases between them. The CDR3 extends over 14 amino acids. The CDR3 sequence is CASSFRGGTDTQYF. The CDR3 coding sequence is TGTGCCAGCAGCTTCAGGGGGGGCACAGATACGCAGTATTTT.

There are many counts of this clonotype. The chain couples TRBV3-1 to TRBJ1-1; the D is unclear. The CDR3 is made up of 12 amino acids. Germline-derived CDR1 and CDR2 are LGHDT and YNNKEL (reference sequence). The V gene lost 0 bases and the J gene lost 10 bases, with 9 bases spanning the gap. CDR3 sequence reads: CASSQDGFGAFF. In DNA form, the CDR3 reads TGTGCCAGCAGCCAAGATGGTTTTGGAGCTTTCTTT.

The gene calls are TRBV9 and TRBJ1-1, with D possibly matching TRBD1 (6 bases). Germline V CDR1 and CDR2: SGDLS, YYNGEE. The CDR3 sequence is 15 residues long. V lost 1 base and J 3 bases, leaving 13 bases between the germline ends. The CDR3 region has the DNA TGTGCCAGCAGCGTAACGAGGGGGGGACACACTGAAGCTTTCTTT. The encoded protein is CASSVTRGGHTEAFF. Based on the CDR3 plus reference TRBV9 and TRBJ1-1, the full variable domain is DSGVTQTPKHLITATGQRVTLRCSPRSGDLSVYWYQQSLDQGLQFLIQYYNGEERAKGNILERFSAQQFPDLHSELNLSSLELGDSALYFCASSVTRGGHTEAFFGQGTRLTVV.

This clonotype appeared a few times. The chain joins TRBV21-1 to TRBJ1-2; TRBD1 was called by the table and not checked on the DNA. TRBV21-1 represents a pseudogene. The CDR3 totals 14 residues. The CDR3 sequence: CASSTIRGRYGYTF. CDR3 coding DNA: TGTGCCAGCAGCACCATCAGGGGCCGCTATGGCTACACCTTC.

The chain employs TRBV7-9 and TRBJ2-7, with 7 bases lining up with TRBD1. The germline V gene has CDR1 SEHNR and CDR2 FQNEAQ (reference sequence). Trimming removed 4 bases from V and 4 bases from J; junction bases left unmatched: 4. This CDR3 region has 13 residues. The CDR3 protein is CASSSPQGYEQYF. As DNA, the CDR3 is TGTGCCAGCAGCTCCCCACAGGGGTACGAGCAGTACTTC.